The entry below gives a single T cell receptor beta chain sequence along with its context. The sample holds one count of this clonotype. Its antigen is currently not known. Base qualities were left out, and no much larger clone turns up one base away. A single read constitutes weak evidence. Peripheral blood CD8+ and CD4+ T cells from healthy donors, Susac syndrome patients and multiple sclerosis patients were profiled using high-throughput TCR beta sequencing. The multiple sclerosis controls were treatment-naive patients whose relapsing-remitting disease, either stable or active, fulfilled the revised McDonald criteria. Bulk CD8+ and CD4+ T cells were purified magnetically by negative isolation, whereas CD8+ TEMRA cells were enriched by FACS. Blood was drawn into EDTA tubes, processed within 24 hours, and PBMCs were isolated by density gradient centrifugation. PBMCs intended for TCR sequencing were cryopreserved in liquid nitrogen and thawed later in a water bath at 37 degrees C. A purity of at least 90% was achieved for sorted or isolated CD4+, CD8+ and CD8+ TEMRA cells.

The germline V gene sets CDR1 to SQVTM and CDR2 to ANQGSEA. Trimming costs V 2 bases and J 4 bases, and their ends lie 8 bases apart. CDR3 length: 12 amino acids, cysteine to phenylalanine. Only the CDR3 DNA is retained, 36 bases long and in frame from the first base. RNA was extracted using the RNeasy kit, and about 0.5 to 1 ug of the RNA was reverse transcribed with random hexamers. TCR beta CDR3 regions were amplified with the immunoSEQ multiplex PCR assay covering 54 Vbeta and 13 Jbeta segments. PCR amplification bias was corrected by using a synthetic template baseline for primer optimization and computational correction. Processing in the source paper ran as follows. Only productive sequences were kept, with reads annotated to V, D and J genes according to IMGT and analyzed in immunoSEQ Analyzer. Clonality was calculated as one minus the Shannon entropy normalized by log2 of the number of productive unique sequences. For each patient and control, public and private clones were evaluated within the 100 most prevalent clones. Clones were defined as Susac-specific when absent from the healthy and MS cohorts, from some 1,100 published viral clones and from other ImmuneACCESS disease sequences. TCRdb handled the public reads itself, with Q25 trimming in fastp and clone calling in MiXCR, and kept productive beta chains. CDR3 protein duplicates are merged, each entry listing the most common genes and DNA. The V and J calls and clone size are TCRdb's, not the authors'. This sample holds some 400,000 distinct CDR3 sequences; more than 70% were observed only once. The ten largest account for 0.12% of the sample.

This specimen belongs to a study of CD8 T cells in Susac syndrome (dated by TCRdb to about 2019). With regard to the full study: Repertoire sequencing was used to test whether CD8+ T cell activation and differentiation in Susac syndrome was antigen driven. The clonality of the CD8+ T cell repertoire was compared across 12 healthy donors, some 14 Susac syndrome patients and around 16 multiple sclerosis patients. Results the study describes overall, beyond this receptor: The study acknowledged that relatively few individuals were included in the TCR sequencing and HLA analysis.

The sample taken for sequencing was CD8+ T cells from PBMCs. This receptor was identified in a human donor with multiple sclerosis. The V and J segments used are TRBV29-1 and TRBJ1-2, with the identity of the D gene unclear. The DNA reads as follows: TGCAGCGTTGAATTGAGTGTCTATGGCTACACCTTC. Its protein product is CSVELSVYGYTF. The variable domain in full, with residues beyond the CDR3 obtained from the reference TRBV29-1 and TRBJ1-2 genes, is SAVISQKPSRDICQRGTSLTIQCQVDSQVTMMFWYRQQPGQSLTLIATANQGSEATYESGFVIDKFPISRPNLTFSTLTVSNMSPEDSSIYLCSVELSVYGYTFGSGTRLTVV.